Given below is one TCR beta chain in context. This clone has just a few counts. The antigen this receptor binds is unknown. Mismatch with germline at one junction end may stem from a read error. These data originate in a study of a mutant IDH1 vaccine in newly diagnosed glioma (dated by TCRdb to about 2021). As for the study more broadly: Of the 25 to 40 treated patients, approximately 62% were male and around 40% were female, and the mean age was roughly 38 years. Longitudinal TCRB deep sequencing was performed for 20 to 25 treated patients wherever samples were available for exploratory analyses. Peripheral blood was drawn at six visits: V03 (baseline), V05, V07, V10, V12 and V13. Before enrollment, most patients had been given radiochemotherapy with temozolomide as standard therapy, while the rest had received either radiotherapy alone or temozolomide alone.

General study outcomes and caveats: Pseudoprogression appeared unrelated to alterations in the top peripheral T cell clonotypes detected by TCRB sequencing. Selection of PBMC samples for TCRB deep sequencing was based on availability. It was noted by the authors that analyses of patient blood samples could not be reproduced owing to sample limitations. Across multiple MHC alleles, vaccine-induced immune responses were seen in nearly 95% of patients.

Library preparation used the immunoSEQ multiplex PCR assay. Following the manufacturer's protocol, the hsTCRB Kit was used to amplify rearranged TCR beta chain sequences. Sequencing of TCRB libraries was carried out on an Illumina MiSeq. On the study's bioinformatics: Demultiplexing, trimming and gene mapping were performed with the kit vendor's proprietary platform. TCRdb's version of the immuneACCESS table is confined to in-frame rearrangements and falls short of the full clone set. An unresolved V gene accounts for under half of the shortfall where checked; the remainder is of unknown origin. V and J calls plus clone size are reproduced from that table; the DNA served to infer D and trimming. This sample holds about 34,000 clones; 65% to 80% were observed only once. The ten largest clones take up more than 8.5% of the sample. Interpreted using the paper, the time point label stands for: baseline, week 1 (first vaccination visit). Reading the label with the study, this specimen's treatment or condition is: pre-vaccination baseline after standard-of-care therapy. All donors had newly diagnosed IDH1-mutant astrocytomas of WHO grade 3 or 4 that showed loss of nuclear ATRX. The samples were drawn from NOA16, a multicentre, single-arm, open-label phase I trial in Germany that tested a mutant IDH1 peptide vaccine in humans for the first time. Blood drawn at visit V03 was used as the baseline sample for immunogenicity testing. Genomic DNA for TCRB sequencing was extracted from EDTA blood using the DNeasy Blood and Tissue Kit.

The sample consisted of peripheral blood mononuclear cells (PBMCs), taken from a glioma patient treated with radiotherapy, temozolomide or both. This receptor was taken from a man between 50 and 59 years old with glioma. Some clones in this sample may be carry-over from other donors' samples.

The DNA sequence is TGTGCCAGCTTCCCTGCTGGCGGGACTCCAAACTTC. Translated, this is CASFPAGGTPNF. The chain links TRBV7-9 with TRBJ2-7; possibly the D gene is TRBD2, per 6 matching bases. CDR1 is given as SEHNR and CDR2 as FQNEAQ, both from the germline V gene (reference sequence). Taken from cysteine to phenylalanine, the CDR3 has 12 residues. Only the CDR3 part of the read is kept: 36 bases, read in frame from the first base.